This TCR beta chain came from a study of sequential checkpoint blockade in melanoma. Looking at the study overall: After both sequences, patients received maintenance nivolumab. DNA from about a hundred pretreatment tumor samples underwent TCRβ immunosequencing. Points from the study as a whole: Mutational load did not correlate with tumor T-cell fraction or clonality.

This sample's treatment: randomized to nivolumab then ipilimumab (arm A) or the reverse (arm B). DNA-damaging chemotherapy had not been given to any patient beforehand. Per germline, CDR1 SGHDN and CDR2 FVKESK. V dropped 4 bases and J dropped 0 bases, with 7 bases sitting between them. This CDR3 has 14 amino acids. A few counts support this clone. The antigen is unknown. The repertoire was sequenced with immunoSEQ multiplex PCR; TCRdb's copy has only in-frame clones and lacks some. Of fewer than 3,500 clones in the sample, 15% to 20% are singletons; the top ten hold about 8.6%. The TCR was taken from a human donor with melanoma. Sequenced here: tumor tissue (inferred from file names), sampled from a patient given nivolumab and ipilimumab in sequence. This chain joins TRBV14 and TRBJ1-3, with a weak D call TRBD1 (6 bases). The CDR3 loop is CASSPGHSGNTIYF. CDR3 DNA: TGTGCCAGCAGCCCGGGACACTCTGGAAACACCATATATTTT.